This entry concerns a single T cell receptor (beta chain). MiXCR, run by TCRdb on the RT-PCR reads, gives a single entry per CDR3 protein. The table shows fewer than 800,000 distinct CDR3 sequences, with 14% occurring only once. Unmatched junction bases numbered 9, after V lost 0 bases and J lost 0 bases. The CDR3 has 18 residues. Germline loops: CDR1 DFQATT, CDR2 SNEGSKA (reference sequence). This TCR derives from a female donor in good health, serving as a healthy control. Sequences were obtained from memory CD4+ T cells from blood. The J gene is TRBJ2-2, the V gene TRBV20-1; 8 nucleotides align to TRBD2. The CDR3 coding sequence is TGCAGTGCTAGAGATCGAGGTAGCGGGAATACGAACACCGGGGAGCTGTTTTTT. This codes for CSARDRGSGNTNTGELFF.